This T cell receptor (beta chain) was found in a study of blood T cell repertoires in COVID-19. Study-level information: The United States, Italy and Spain were the sources of the acute and convalescent COVID-19 samples. T cells, B-cell-depleted T cells, or PBMCs supplied cDNA or gDNA.

The CDR3 contains 13 residues. Deletions cut 5 bases from V and 4 bases from J, with 10 bases between. Germline loops: CDR1 MNHEY, CDR2 SMNVEV (reference sequence). Source study methods: Researchers report that nucleated cell counts were estimated from reference gene primer amplification. Clones were read by immunoSEQ multiplex PCR, and TCRdb kept only the in-frame ones, dropping some. V, J and clone size are taken as reported in that table, and D and trimming were inferred from the DNA itself. The sample consists of approximately 110,000 clones, 75% to 85% of them appearing once. The receptor comes from an older woman with acute or convalescent COVID-19. Source material: peripheral blood. This chain links TRBV27 with TRBJ2-3, with no clear D. The CDR3 loop is CASSPHRADTQYF. CDR3 nucleotide sequence: TGTGCCAGCAGTCCCCACCGAGCAGATACGCAGTATTTT.